This T cell receptor beta chain comes out of a study of blood T cell repertoires in COVID-19. Exposed enrollees encountered a COVID-19 case at some point within 2 weeks before study entry. Source study methods: Amplification of reference gene primers was used by the study to estimate nucleated cell counts. Profiled with immunoSEQ multiplex PCR; TCRdb holds only in-frame clones, not every one. V and J calls and clone size are as listed in that table; D and trimming were resolved from the DNA. The sample yields approximately 150,000 clones, approximately 88% seen once. The germline V and J ends were trimmed by 3 bases and 5 bases, with 7 bases remaining between them. CDR3 length: 12 residues. Germline V CDR1 and CDR2: MNHEY, SVGAGI.

The chain uses TRBV6-5 and TRBJ1-2; a weak D match, TRBD1 (5 bases). This receptor was taken from a man in his sixties or seventies who had been exposed to COVID-19. Sequencing was carried out using PBMCs or T cells enriched from blood (not recorded which). This chain's CDR3 is CASSYGAYGYTF. The CDR3 DNA sequence: TGTGCCAGCAGTTATGGGGCGTATGGCTACACCTTC.